Listed below are T cell receptor beta chains from one sample, sequenced in a study of post-analysis software for immune sequencing data. TCRdb re-called the PCR reads through MiXCR, storing one row per CDR3 protein. The table includes 350,000 to 500,000 distinct CDR3 sequences, approximately 38% detected once. Source material: blood. These receptors came from a girl aged 2 to 9 with multiple sclerosis. Both conserved end residues are part of each CDR3. Fields, in order: V gene, clone size, CDR3 protein. Clone size appears in some rows only: once, few, many, or a class for an expanded clone.

>TRBV29-1|-
CSGGLGNTIYF
>TRBV25-1|-
CASSEDRGPLQETQYF
>TRBV29-1|few
CSVSLTGIEQYF
>TRBV7-2|-
CASSQTSRVSGYTF
>TRBV6-1|-
CASGLGASGRGTYNEQFF
>TRBV6-6|-
CASSYSDSRDKNIQHF
>TRBV20-1|-
CSARDFGYEQYF
>TRBV5-8|-
CASSFHTGTRKRYEQYF
>TRBV12-3/TRBV12-4|-
CASSLQGATTDAQYF
>TRBV6-6|-
CASSYGQGADTQYF
>TRBV5-6|-
CASSLGVRASDEQFF
>TRBV11-2|few
CASSLQGMGGYTF
>TRBV12-3/TRBV12-4|-
CASSPRFNEQFF
>TRBV20-1|-
CSATTGSRGYGYTF
>TRBV5-1|-
CASIRNSGGADEQFF